The clone carrying this TCR beta chain was seen a few times. Its antigen is still unknown. These data originate in a study of T cell responses to AZD1222 COVID-19 vaccine. Only in-frame clones appear in the TCRdb table, and some are missing; sequencing was by immunoSEQ multiplex PCR. The table has 150,000 to 200,000 clones, roughly 92% seen once; the top ten hold about 10%. Study-level results: The study sampled repertoires only after the peak T cell response. Once two AZD1222 doses were given, Spike-specific TCR breadth and depth went up. Donors were mostly white British, more females; clonal diversity possibly underestimated. Nearly half of spike-specific TCRs reportedly target variant regions that are unmutated in the B.1.351 and B.1.1.7 variants.

This material consisted of peripheral blood, taken on day 0 of AZD1222 vaccination. The receptor's source is an adult in good health.

CDR3 sequence: CASSPLAGGDTGELFF. The CDR3 DNA follows: TGTGCCAGCTCACCACTAGCGGGAGGCGACACCGGGGAGCTGTTTTTT. The gene calls are TRBV18 and TRBJ2-2; TRBD2 aligns across 10 bases. The CDR3 contains 16 residues. Germline V gene sequence: CDR1 KGHSH, CDR2 LQKENI. Losses at the gene ends were 1 base for V and 3 bases for J; bases not matched to a gene: 2.